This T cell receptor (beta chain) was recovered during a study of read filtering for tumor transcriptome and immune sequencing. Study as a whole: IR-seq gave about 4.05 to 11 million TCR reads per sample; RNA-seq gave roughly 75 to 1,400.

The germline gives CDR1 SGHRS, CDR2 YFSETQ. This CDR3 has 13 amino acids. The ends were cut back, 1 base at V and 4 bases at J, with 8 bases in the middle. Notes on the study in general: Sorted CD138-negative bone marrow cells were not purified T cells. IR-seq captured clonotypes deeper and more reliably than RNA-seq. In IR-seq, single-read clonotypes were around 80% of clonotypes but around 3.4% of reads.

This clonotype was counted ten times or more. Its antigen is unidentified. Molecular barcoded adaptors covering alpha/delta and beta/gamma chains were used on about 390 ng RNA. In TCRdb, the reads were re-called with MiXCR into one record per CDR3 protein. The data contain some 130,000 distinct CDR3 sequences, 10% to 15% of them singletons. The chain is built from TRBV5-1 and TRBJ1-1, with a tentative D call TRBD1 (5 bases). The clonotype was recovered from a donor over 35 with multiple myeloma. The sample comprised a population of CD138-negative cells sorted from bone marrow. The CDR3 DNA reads TGCGCCAGCAGCTTGCAGGGCACCACTGAAGCTTTCTTT. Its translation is CASSLQGTTEAFF.